One sample yielded the 16 T cell receptor beta chains listed below, sequenced in a study of blood T cell repertoires in COVID-19. The method was immunoSEQ multiplex PCR; TCRdb's version includes in-frame clones alone and lacks a portion of them. The sample holds approximately 300,000 clones, 90% seen once. The sample taken for sequencing was PBMCs or T cells enriched from blood (not recorded which). The receptors derive from a woman aged 25 to 39 who had been exposed to COVID-19.

The J gene is TRBJ1-2, the V gene TRBV27; the match to TRBD1 covers 7 bases. In germline, CDR1 is MNHEY, CDR2 SMNVEV (reference sequence). This CDR3 comprises 13 residues. J gave up 8 bases and V 6 bases, and 9 bases lay outside the gene matches. The CDR3 DNA reads as TGTGCCAGCAGAAAGGGACAGCGCTCAGGCTACACCTTC. This translates into CASRKGQRSGYTF.

This chain links TRBV6-1 with TRBJ1-2, with D hard to call. CDR1 is MNHNS, CDR2 SASEGT, per germline. The CDR3 runs 14 residues. V lost 3 bases to trimming and J lost 2 bases, with 10 bases between them. As DNA, the CDR3 is TGTGCCAGCAGTGAGGGAGTTCCCAACTATGGCTACACCTTC. Residues: CASSEGVPNYGYTF.

J is TRBJ1-4 and V is TRBV6-5; 8 nucleotides line up with TRBD1. Unmatched junction bases numbered 4, after V lost 4 bases and J lost 3 bases. This CDR3 comprises 15 residues. The germline V gene encodes CDR1 MNHEY and CDR2 SVGAGI. CDR3: CASSLTGGSNEKLFF. The CDR3 DNA is TGTGCCAGCAGTTTAACAGGGGGTTCTAATGAAAAACTGTTTTTT.

This sequence joins TRBV4-3 and TRBJ2-5, with 7 bases aligning to TRBD1. Germline V gene lookup returns CDR1 LGHNA and CDR2 YSLEER. This CDR3 is 13 amino acids long. The J segment lost 9 bases and the V segment lost 0 bases, leaving 4 bases of the junction unmatched. CDR3 DNA: TGCGCCAGCAGCCAAGAACGGCAGGGGGCCCAGTACTTC. Its translation: CASSQERQGAQYF.

The chain recombines TRBV7-6 with TRBJ2-2, with TRBD1 identical over 7 bases. CDR1 and CDR2 (germline): SGHVS, FNYEAQ. The ends lost 1 base at V and 3 bases at J; junction bases unmatched: 8. This CDR3 is 17 amino acids long. For the CDR3, the DNA is TGTGCCAGCAGCTTAGACAGGGGCTTATCGGACACCGGGGAGCTGTTTTTT. Protein: CASSLDRGLSDTGELFF.

The rearrangement joins TRBV7-9 to TRBJ1-2; TRBD1 matches 7 bases. Germline V gene lookup returns CDR1 SEHNR and CDR2 FQNEAQ (reference sequence). CDR3 length: 14 residues. Losses at the gene ends were 3 bases for V and 2 bases for J; bases not matched to a gene: 3. The CDR3 nucleotides are TGTGCCAGCAGCTTTCGACAGGGCAACTATGGCTACACCTTC. Translating gives CASSFRQGNYGYTF.

V usage is TRBV12-3 or TRBV12-4 and J usage is TRBJ1-2, with 8 bases that match TRBD1. The CDR3 sequence is 13 residues long. V shed 8 bases, J shed 4 bases, and the junction held 6 bases outside the gene matches. CDR3 amino acids: CASLPTGGYGYTF. The CDR3 DNA reads TGTGCCAGCCTCCCAACAGGGGGCTATGGCTACACCTTC.

This rearrangement joins TRBV6-5 to TRBJ1-1; 7 bases are shared with TRBD1. The CDR3 covers 15 residues. Trimming at V came to 7 bases and at J to 4 bases, leaving 12 bases not matched to a gene. Looked up from germline, CDR1 is MNHEY and CDR2 is SVGAGI. CDR3 sequence (DNA): TGTGCCAGCACCGCCTTTGAACAGGGGACCACTGAAGCTTTCTTT. The encoded protein is CASTAFEQGTTEAFF.

The rearrangement joins TRBV6-5 to TRBJ1-2, with D perhaps TRBD1 (6 bases). CDR1 is MNHEY and CDR2 is SVGAGI in the germline V gene. There are 13 residues in the CDR3. V lost 6 bases and J lost 1, with 9 bases in between. The chain's CDR3 is CASSLDSNYGYTF. CDR3 sequence (DNA): TGTGCCAGCAGCCTGGACAGTAACTATGGCTACACCTTC.

V is TRBV9 and J is TRBJ1-1; 10 bases align to TRBD1. After removal of 0 bases from V and 6 bases from J, the junction contained 5 bases not matched to a gene. Germline V gene lookup returns CDR1 SGDLS and CDR2 YYNGEE. The CDR3 loop spans 15 amino acids. The DNA of the CDR3 is TGTGCCAGCAGCGTAGCCCGGACAGGGGGTGCTGAAGCTTTCTTT. This encodes CASSVARTGGAEAFF.

The V call is TRBV2, the J call TRBJ1-6; D may be TRBD1 (5 bases). Germline-derived CDR1 and CDR2 are SNHLY and FYNNEI. Trimming removed 4 bases at V and 10 bases at J, with 14 bases between. This CDR3 is built from 14 residues. CDR3 residues: CASSVQGGGSPLHF. The CDR3 region has the DNA TGTGCCAGCAGTGTTCAGGGTGGTGGATCACCCCTCCACTTT.

V usage is TRBV6-5 and J usage is TRBJ1-2, with 8 bases aligning to TRBD1. This CDR3 has 15 amino acids. J was trimmed by 4 bases and V by 5 bases; bases with no gene match: 9. Germline V gives CDR1 MNHEY, CDR2 SVGAGI. This chain's CDR3 is CASSPRLTGGYGYTF. CDR3 nucleotide sequence: TGTGCCAGCAGTCCAAGACTAACAGGGGGCTATGGCTACACCTTC.

The rearrangement joins TRBV7-8 to TRBJ1-1; 8 nucleotides align to TRBD1. Germline CDR1 and CDR2: SGHVS and FQNEAQ. Trimming cost V 3 bases and J 10 bases; bases outside gene matches: 4. The CDR3 runs to 12 residues. DNA for the CDR3: TGTGCCAGCAGCTTCTCGACAGGGGCAGCTTTCTTT. Residues: CASSFSTGAAFF. Full variable domain (rest looked up from reference TRBV7-8 and TRBJ1-1): GAGVSQSPRYKVAKRGQDVALRCDPISGHVSLFWYQQALGQGPEFLTYFQNEAQLDKSGLPSDRFFAERPEGSVSTLKIQRTQQEDSAVYLCASSFSTGAAFFGQGTRLTVV.

The gene calls are TRBV5-1 and TRBJ1-1; TRBD1 is a possible D gene (6 bases). Trimming stripped 2 bases from V and 2 bases from J, with 10 bases between. CDR3 size: 14 residues. Germline CDR1 SGHRS, CDR2 YFSETQ. The CDR3 DNA is TGCGCCAGCAGCTTTAACAGGGCCAACACTGAAGCTTTCTTT. Residues: CASSFNRANTEAFF.

This clone came up once. The CDR3 DNA is TGTGCCAGCAGCGGGACGGGACTAGTTACCTCCTCCTACAATGAGCAGTTCTTC. Its translation is CASSGTGLVTSSYNEQFF. J is TRBJ2-1 and V is TRBV9, with 8 positions matching TRBD2. The CDR3 sequence is 18 residues long. The ends lost 3 bases at V and 0 bases at J; junction bases unmatched: 11. From germline, CDR1 is SGDLS and CDR2 YYNGEE.

The rearrangement uses TRBV4-2 and TRBJ2-3; D possibly corresponds to TRBD2 (6 bases). Trimming left V 0 bases short and J 4 bases short, with 14 bases between. The CDR3 covers 16 residues. The germline gives CDR1 LGHNA, CDR2 YNFKEQ. As DNA, the CDR3 is TGTGCCAGCAGCCAAGATAGGTTTGGGAGGCCAGATACGCAGTATTTT. Translation: CASSQDRFGRPDTQYF.